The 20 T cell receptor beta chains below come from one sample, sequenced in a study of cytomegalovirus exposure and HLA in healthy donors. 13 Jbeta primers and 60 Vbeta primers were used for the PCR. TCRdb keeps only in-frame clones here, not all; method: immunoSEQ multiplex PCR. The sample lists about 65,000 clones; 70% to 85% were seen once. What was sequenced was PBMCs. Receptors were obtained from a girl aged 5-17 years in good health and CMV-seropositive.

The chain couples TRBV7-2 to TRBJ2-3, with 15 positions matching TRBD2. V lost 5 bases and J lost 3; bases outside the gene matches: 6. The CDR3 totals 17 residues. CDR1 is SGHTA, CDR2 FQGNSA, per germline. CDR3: CASSGEGLAGGTDTQYF. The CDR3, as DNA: TGTGCCAGCAGCGGAGAGGGACTAGCGGGAGGAACAGATACGCAGTATTTT.

The CDR3 spells CASSQEQVIYEQYF. Written as DNA, the CDR3 is TGCGCCAGCAGCCAAGAACAGGTAATCTACGAGCAGTACTTC. This chain joins TRBV4-1 and TRBJ2-7; tentatively, D is TRBD1 (5 bases). With 0 bases removed from V and 3 bases from J, the gap between germline ends came to 9 bases. Germline CDR1 and CDR2: MGHRA and YSYEKL. CDR3 size: 14 residues.

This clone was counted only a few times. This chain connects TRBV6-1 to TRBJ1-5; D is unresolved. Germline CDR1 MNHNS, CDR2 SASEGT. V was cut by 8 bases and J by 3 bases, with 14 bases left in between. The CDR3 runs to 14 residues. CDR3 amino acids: CASGDRRLNQPQHF. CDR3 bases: TGTGCCAGCGGAGATAGGCGCCTCAATCAGCCCCAGCATTTT.

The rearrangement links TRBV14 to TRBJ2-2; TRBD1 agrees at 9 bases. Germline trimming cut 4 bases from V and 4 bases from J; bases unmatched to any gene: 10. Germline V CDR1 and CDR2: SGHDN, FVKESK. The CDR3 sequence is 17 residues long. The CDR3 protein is CASSLKRTGGLTGELFF. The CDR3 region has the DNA TGTGCCAGCAGCCTAAAACGCACAGGGGGCCTCACCGGGGAGCTGTTTTTT.

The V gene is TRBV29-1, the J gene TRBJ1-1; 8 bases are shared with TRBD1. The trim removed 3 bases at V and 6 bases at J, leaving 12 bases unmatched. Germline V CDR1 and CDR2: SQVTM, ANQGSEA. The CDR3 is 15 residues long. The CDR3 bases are TGCAGCGTTGAGAATTGGTCAGGGGGCGACGCTGAAGCTTTCTTT. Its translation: CSVENWSGGDAEAFF.

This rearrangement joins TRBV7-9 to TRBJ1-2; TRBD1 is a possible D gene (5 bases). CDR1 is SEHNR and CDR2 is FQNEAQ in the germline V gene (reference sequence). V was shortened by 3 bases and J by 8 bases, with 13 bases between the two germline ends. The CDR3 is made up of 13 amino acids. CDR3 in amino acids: CASSFLGLEGYTF. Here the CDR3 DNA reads TGTGCCAGCAGCTTCTTGGGGCTGGAAGGCTACACCTTC.

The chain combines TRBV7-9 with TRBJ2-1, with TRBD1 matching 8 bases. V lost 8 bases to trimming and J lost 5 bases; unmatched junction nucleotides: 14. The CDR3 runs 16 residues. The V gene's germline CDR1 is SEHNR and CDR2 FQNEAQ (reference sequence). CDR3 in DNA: TGTGCCAGCCGCCCCTCGACGGACAGGGTAAACAATGAGCAGTTCTTC. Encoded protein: CASRPSTDRVNNEQFF.

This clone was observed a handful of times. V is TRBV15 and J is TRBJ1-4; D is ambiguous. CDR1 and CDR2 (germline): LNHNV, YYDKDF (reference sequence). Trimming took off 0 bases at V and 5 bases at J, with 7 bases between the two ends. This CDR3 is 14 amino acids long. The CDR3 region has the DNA TGTGCCACCAGCAGAGATCGTCTAAATGAAAAACTGTTTTTT. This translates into CATSRDRLNEKLFF.

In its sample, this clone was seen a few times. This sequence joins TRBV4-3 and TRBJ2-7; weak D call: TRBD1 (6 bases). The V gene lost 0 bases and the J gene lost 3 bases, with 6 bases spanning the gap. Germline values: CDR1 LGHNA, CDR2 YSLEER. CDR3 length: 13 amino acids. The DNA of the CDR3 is TGCGCCAGCAGCCAAGACAGGGGCTACGAGCAGTACTTC. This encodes CASSQDRGYEQYF.

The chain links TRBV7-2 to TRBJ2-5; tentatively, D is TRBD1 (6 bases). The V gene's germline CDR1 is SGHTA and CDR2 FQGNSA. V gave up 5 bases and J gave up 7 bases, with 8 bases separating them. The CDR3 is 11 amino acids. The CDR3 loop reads CASSAQGTQYF. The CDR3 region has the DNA TGTGCCAGCAGCGCACAGGGGACCCAGTACTTC. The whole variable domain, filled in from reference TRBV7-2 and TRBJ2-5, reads GAGVSQSPSNKVTEKGKDVELRCDPISGHTALYWYRQSLGQGLEFLIYFQGNSAPDKSGLPSDRFSAERTGGSVSTLTIQRTQQEDSAVYLCASSAQGTQYFGPGTRLLVL.

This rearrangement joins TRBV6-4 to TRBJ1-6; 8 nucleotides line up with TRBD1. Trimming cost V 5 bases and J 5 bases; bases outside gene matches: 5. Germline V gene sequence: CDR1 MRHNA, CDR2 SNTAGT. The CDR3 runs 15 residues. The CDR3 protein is CASSTGTGNNSPLHF. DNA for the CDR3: TGTGCCAGCAGTACCGGGACAGGCAATAATTCACCCCTCCACTTT.

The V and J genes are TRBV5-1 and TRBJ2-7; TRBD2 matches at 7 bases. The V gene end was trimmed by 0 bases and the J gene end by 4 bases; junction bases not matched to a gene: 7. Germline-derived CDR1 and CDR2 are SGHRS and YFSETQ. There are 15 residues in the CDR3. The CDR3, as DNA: TGCGCCAGCAGCTTGGGGACTAGTCCCGTATACGAGCAGTACTTC. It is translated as CASSLGTSPVYEQYF.

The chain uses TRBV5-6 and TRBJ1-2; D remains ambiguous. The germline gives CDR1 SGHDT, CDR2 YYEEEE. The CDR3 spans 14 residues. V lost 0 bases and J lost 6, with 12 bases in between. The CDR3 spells CASSLVGRANGYTF. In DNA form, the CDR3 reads TGTGCCAGCAGCTTGGTTGGGAGAGCGAATGGCTACACCTTC.

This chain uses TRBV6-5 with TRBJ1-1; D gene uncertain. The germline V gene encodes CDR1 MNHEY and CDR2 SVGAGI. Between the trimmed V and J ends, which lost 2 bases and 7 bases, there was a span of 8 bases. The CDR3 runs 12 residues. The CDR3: CASSYPTGEAFF. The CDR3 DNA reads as TGTGCCAGCAGTTACCCGACGGGTGAAGCTTTCTTT.

The CDR3 nucleotides read TGTGCCAGCAGTTACCCCCCAAGGGGGTACAATGAGCAGTTCTTC. Translation gives CASSYPPRGYNEQFF. The genes are TRBV6-6 and TRBJ2-1; D perhaps matches TRBD1 (6 bases). Germline loops: CDR1 MNHNY, CDR2 SVGAGI (reference sequence). The CDR3 is 15 residues long. V was shortened by 2 bases and J by 4 bases, with 12 bases between the two germline ends.

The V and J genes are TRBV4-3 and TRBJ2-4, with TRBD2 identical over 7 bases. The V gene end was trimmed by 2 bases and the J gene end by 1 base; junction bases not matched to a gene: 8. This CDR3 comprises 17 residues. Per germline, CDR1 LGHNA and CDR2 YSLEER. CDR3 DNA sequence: TGCGCCAGCAGCCAATTAGCGGCGGGAGTGGCCAAAAACATTCAGTACTTC. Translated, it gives CASSQLAAGVAKNIQYF.

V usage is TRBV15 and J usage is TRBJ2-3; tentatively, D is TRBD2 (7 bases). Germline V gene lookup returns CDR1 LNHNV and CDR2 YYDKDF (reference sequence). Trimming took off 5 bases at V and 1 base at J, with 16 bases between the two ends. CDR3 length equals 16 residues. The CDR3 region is CATSPQGGGGTDTQYF. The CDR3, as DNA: TGTGCCACCAGCCCCCAAGGGGGGGGCGGCACAGATACGCAGTATTTT.

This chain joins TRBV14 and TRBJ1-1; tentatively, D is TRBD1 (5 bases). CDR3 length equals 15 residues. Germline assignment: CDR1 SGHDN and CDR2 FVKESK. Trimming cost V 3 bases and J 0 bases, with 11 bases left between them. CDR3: CASSQEGVLNTEAFF. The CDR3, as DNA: TGTGCCAGCAGCCAGGAAGGGGTACTGAACACTGAAGCTTTCTTT.

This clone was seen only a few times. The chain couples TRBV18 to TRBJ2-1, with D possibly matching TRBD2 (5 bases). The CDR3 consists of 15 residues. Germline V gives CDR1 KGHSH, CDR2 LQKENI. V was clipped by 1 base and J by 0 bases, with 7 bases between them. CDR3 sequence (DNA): TGTGCCAGCTCACCACTGGGGAGCTCCTACAATGAGCAGTTCTTC. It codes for CASSPLGSSYNEQFF.

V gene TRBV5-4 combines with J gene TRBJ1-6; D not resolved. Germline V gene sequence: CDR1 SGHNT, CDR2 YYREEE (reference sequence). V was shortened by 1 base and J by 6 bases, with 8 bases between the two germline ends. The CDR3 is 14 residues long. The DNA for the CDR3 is TGTGCCAGCAGCTTGTACACGGGTAATTCACCCCTCCACTTT. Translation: CASSLYTGNSPLHF.